The present TCR beta chain was sequenced within a study of radiation and T cells in renal cell carcinoma. In the study overall: Nephrectomy followed 15 Gy stereotactic body radiation by 4 weeks.

Sample time point: blood 2 weeks post-SBRT. Noted treatment: 15 Gy SBRT to primary tumor, nephrectomy 4 weeks later. The tumor was a clear cell renal cell carcinoma. The CDR3 extends over 15 amino acids. Germline loops: CDR1 LNHDA, CDR2 SQIVND (reference sequence). V was trimmed by 6 bases and J by 2 bases, leaving 16 bases between them. Assay: immunoSEQ multiplex PCR; the TCRdb copy retains only in-frame clones and omits some. The sample consists of fewer than 150,000 clones, 88% of them appearing once. The chain carries TRBV19 and TRBJ1-1, with D perhaps TRBD1 (6 bases). This sequence originates from a woman in her 70s with renal cell carcinoma. Sequenced here: blood, sampled from a patient whose treatment included radiotherapy and nephrectomy. The CDR3 nucleotides read TGTGCCAGTAGGGCGACCTGGGGGCTAAACACTGAAGCTTTCTTT. This encodes CASRATWGLNTEAFF.